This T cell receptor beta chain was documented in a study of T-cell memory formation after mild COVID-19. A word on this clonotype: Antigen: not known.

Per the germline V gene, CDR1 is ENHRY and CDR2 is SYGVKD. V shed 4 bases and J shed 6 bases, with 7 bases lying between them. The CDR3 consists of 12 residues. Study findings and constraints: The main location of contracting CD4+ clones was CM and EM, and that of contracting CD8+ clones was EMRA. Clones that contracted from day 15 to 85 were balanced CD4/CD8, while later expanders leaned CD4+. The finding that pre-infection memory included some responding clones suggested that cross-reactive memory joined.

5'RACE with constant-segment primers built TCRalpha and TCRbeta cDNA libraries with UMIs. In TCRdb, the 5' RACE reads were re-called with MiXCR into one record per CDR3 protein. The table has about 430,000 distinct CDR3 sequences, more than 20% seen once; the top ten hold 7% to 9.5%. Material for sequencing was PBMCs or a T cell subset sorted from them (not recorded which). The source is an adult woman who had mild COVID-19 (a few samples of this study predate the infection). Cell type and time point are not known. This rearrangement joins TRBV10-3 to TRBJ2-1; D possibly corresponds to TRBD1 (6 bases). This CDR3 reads CAISAGVNEQFF. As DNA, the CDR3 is TGTGCCATCAGTGCAGGGGTCAATGAGCAGTTCTTC.